This T cell receptor (beta chain) was found in a study of vaccination and CD4 T cells after COVID-19. Whole-study context: Samples after vaccination came a median around eleven weeks past dose two, ranging 14 to 241. Culture controls were given either a CEFX pool, an HIV-1 Nef pool, or no peptide. Study-wide results and caveats: Researchers looked at relatively few convalescent patients and had no early post-infection timepoints.

The treatment is: approximately 10-day PBMC culture with coronavirus spike peptide pools or control peptides (ViraFEST assay). This clonotype was recorded a few times. Its specificity is unknown. Cultured CD4+ T cell DNA underwent sequencing with the Oncomine TCR Beta short-read assay. TCRdb called the PCR reads again in MiXCR, with one record for every CDR3 protein. The table lists more than 20,000 distinct CDR3 sequences, approximately 30% of them singletons, with roughly 12% in the top ten. The specimen sequenced was cultured CD4+ T cells from blood. The receptor comes from a human donor with COVID-19.

CDR3 in amino acids: CAISELGGRNTGELFF. The CDR3 region has the DNA TGTGCCATCAGTGAGCTGGGGGGGCGGAACACCGGGGAGCTGTTTTTT. V and J are TRBV10-3 and TRBJ2-2, with D perhaps TRBD2 (7 bases). V was clipped by 2 bases and J by 1 base, with 11 bases between them. The germline CDR1 and CDR2 sequences are ENHRY and SYGVKD. This CDR3 is 16 amino acids long.